This T cell receptor (beta chain) was captured by sequencing in a study of blood T cell repertoires in COVID-19. Overall study: The samples span acute and convalescent COVID-19 from the United States, Italy and Spain. PBMCs, B-cell-depleted T cells, or T cells provided the cDNA or gDNA that made up the material.

In the original workflow: Reference gene primers were amplified, and this amplification served to estimate nucleated cell counts. The protocol was immunoSEQ multiplex PCR, while the TCRdb copy is restricted to in-frame clones and leaves out a portion. That table supplies the V and J calls and clone size; D and trimming were determined from the DNA. The table has some 340,000 clones, around 83% seen once. The V and J ends lost 3 bases and 6 bases respectively, with 14 bases between them. There are 14 residues in the CDR3. From germline, CDR1 is SGDLS and CDR2 YYNGEE. Sequencing was done on a sample of peripheral blood. The receptor was derived from a man aged 30-40 years with active or convalescent COVID-19. This chain links TRBV9 with TRBJ2-3; no definite D call. Here the CDR3 reads CASSGALWQDTQYF. CDR3 DNA sequence: TGTGCCAGCAGCGGGGCTTTGTGGCAGGATACGCAGTATTTT.